A selection of T cell receptor beta chains follows, all from one sample in a study of T cell responses to AZD1222 COVID-19 vaccine. The protocol was immunoSEQ multiplex PCR, while the TCRdb copy is restricted to in-frame clones and leaves out a portion. This table has some 130,000 clones, roughly 93% appearing once. The sequencing here drew on peripheral blood, taken on day 0 of AZD1222 vaccination. Every receptor here comes from an adult in good health. Both conserved end residues are part of each CDR3. A D gene is named only where the DNA matches it firmly. Part of the rows lack a size; the others show once, few, many or a class for expanded clones.

v_call: TRBV9; d_call: TRBD2; j_call: TRBJ2-1; clone_size: .; cdr3_aa: CASNPPGLGDEQFF; cdr3_nt: TGTGCCAGCAACCCCCCGGGACTAGGAGATGAGCAGTTCTTC
v_call: TRBV15; d_call: TRBD1; j_call: TRBJ2-3; clone_size: .; cdr3_aa: CAVQGAGTGGTDTQYF; cdr3_nt: TGTGCAGTCCAGGGGGCCGGGACAGGGGGCACAGATACGCAGTATTTT
v_call: TRBV5-1; d_call: .; j_call: TRBJ1-1; clone_size: .; cdr3_aa: CASSASRGNTEAFF; cdr3_nt: TGCGCCAGCAGCGCTTCACGGGGGAACACTGAAGCTTTCTTT
v_call: TRBV19; d_call: TRBD1; j_call: TRBJ1-2; clone_size: .; cdr3_aa: CASSVTGTGRPHGYTF; cdr3_nt: TGTGCCAGTAGTGTCACCGGGACAGGACGTCCTCATGGCTACACCTTC
v_call: TRBV11-3; d_call: .; j_call: TRBJ2-1; clone_size: .; cdr3_aa: CASSLDWGSYNEQFF; cdr3_nt: TGTGCCAGCAGCTTAGACTGGGGCTCCTACAATGAGCAGTTCTTC
v_call: TRBV19; d_call: .; j_call: TRBJ2-3; clone_size: .; cdr3_aa: CASSSGLRTDTQYF; cdr3_nt: TGTGCCAGTAGTTCCGGGCTGCGCACAGATACGCAGTATTTT
v_call: TRBV4-2; d_call: .; j_call: TRBJ1-2; clone_size: .; cdr3_aa: CASSQGGQGVLGYTF; cdr3_nt: TGTGCCAGCAGCCAAGGTGGACAAGGGGTGCTGGGCTACACCTTC
v_call: TRBV12-3/TRBV12-4; d_call: .; j_call: TRBJ1-6; clone_size: .; cdr3_aa: CASSSGQTSPLHF; cdr3_nt: TGTGCCAGCAGTTCCGGACAGACCTCACCCCTCCACTTT
v_call: TRBV29-1; d_call: TRBD2; j_call: TRBJ2-5; clone_size: .; cdr3_aa: CSVGLAGETQYF; cdr3_nt: TGCAGCGTGGGACTAGCTGGAGAGACCCAGTACTTC
v_call: TRBV18; d_call: .; j_call: TRBJ2-7; clone_size: .; cdr3_aa: CASSPGTYEQYF; cdr3_nt: TGTGCCAGCTCACCAGGCACCTACGAGCAGTACTTC
v_call: TRBV6-5; d_call: .; j_call: TRBJ1-1; clone_size: .; cdr3_aa: CATYLGTSNTEAFF; cdr3_nt: TGTGCCACCTATTTAGGGACCTCGAACACTGAAGCTTTCTTT
v_call: TRBV27; d_call: .; j_call: TRBJ2-7; clone_size: .; cdr3_aa: CASSLTGSLYEQYF; cdr3_nt: TGTGCCAGCAGTTTAACCGGGTCCCTCTACGAGCAGTACTTC
v_call: TRBV25-1; d_call: .; j_call: TRBJ1-6; clone_size: .; cdr3_aa: CASSELRNSPLHF; cdr3_nt: TGTGCCAGCAGTGAATTAAGGAATTCACCCCTCCACTTT
v_call: TRBV27; d_call: TRBD2; j_call: TRBJ2-1; clone_size: .; cdr3_aa: CASTPSGGWEQFF; cdr3_nt: TGTGCCAGCACTCCTAGCGGGGGATGGGAGCAGTTCTTC
v_call: TRBV4-1; d_call: .; j_call: TRBJ1-5; clone_size: .; cdr3_aa: CASSQESGDQPQHF; cdr3_nt: TGCGCCAGCAGCCAAGAGTCAGGAGATCAGCCCCAGCATTTT
v_call: TRBV24-1; d_call: TRBD2; j_call: TRBJ2-1; clone_size: .; cdr3_aa: CATSDRQREGGNEQFF; cdr3_nt: TGTGCCACCAGTGATCGACAGCGGGAGGGGGGCAATGAGCAGTTCTTC
v_call: TRBV19; d_call: .; j_call: TRBJ1-5; clone_size: few; cdr3_aa: CASSASGAHQPQHF; cdr3_nt: TGTGCCAGTAGTGCGTCAGGAGCCCATCAGCCCCAGCATTTT
v_call: TRBV19; d_call: .; j_call: TRBJ2-7; clone_size: .; cdr3_aa: CASSISLGVGEQYF; cdr3_nt: TGTGCCAGTAGTATTAGTCTGGGTGTCGGCGAGCAGTACTTC
v_call: TRBV28; d_call: TRBD1; j_call: TRBJ1-4; clone_size: .; cdr3_aa: CASNTPGQGRKKLFF; cdr3_nt: TGTGCCAGCAACACTCCCGGACAGGGGCGGAAAAAACTGTTTTTT
v_call: TRBV29-1; d_call: .; j_call: TRBJ1-3; clone_size: .; cdr3_aa: CSVDLGNTIYF; cdr3_nt: TGCAGCGTTGATTTGGGAAACACCATATATTTT
v_call: TRBV7-9; d_call: .; j_call: TRBJ1-2; clone_size: few; cdr3_aa: CASSSRGGAEIGYTF; cdr3_nt: TGTGCCAGCAGCTCAAGGGGTGGCGCGGAGATTGGCTACACCTTC
v_call: TRBV7-3; d_call: .; j_call: TRBJ1-4; clone_size: .; cdr3_aa: CASSSTGGEKLFF; cdr3_nt: TGTGCCAGCAGCTCCACGGGAGGGGAAAAACTGTTTTTT
v_call: TRBV25-1; d_call: .; j_call: TRBJ2-1; clone_size: once; cdr3_aa: CASSDRSPYEQFF; cdr3_nt: TGTGCCAGCAGTGATCGGTCTCCATATGAGCAGTTCTTC
v_call: TRBV6-5; d_call: TRBD2; j_call: TRBJ2-3; clone_size: .; cdr3_aa: CASRIAGGADTQYF; cdr3_nt: TGTGCCAGCAGGATAGCGGGAGGAGCAGATACGCAGTATTTT
v_call: TRBV21-1; d_call: .; j_call: TRBJ1-2; clone_size: .; cdr3_aa: CARKVRGYGYTF; cdr3_nt: TGTGCCAGGAAAGTCAGGGGGTATGGCTACACCTTC
v_call: TRBV24-1; d_call: .; j_call: TRBJ2-1; clone_size: .; cdr3_aa: CATKGRLSWEQFF; cdr3_nt: TGTGCCACCAAGGGCCGCTTAAGTTGGGAGCAGTTCTTC
v_call: TRBV7-2; d_call: TRBD2; j_call: TRBJ2-7; clone_size: .; cdr3_aa: CASSDQAGGPYEQYF; cdr3_nt: TGTGCCAGCAGCGATCAAGCGGGAGGGCCCTACGAGCAGTACTTC